Following are 16 T cell receptor beta chains from one sample sequenced in a study of a mutant IDH1 vaccine in newly diagnosed glioma. The repertoire was sequenced with immunoSEQ multiplex PCR; TCRdb's copy has only in-frame clones and lacks some. In the table there are some 61,000 clones, roughly 83% of which are singletons. Indicated time point: week 35, safety follow-up. Vaccination comprised doses that each held 300 ug of mutant IDH1 20-mer peptide, plus topical imiquimod. No cognate antigen is known for these TCRs. The source material was PBMCs, sampled from a glioma patient whose treatment included an IDH1 peptide vaccine. These receptors all come from a young man with glioma.

The J gene is TRBJ1-2, the V gene TRBV4-2, with D perhaps matching TRBD1 (5 bases). V lost 0 bases and J lost 5, with 16 bases in between. This CDR3 contains 16 residues. Germline V CDR1 and CDR2: LGHNA, YNFKEQ. The CDR3 DNA reads TGTGCCAGCAGCCAAGAGGGGGACCTCTTGGGGTATGGCTACACCTTC. This codes for CASSQEGDLLGYGYTF.

This clone was detected a few times. The chain uses TRBV5-6 and TRBJ1-4; perhaps TRBD1 as D (6 bases). Germline CDR1 SGHDT, CDR2 YYEEEE. The CDR3 runs to 16 residues. Deletions cut 2 bases from V and 7 bases from J, with 18 bases between. The CDR3 coding sequence is TGTGCCAGCAGCTTCCAGGGGACGGTGAGCGGTGAAAAACTGTTTTTT. Translation: CASSFQGTVSGEKLFF. The whole variable domain, remainder taken from reference TRBV5-6 and TRBJ1-4, is DAGVTQSPTHLIKTRGQQVTLRCSPKSGHDTVSWYQQALGQGPQFIFQYYEEEERQRGNFPDRFSGHQFPNYSSELNVNALLLGDSALYLCASSFQGTVSGEKLFFGSGTQLSVL.

This clone turned up a few times. The chain joins TRBV28 to TRBJ2-5; weak D call: TRBD2 (5 bases). V lost 5 bases and J lost 6, with 13 bases in between. This CDR3 is 13 amino acids long. CDR1 MDHEN and CDR2 SYDVKM come from the germline V gene. CDR3 sequence (DNA): TGTGCCAGCAGTCATAGCGATTGGCAGACCCAGTACTTC. This translates into CASSHSDWQTQYF.

On this clone itself: Other DNA variants within this sample encode the same CDR3. The genes are TRBV4-3 and TRBJ2-7, with D perhaps TRBD2 (6 bases). The CDR3 covers 13 residues. Trimming removed 0 bases at V and 4 bases at J, with 7 bases between. Germline CDR1 LGHNA, CDR2 YSLEER. The CDR3 bases are TGCGCCAGCAGCCAAGATGGAGGGTACGAGCAGTACTTC. It specifies CASSQDGGYEQYF.

The rearrangement joins TRBV27 to TRBJ1-1; 7 positions match TRBD1. This CDR3 comprises 14 residues. The V and J ends lost 1 base and 10 bases, in that order; junction bases with no gene match: 9. The germline CDR1 and CDR2 sequences are MNHEY and SMNVEV (reference sequence). Here the CDR3 DNA reads TGTGCCAGCAGTTTATATCTCACAGGGGTGGGAGCTTTCTTT. Encoded protein: CASSLYLTGVGAFF.

The chain employs TRBV5-1 and TRBJ2-5; D gene uncertain. V shed 0 bases and J shed 4 bases, with 13 bases lying between them. CDR1 and CDR2 from the germline V gene are SGHRS and YFSETQ. The CDR3 totals 15 residues. The CDR3 loop is CASSLGLGTGETQYF. DNA of the CDR3: TGCGCCAGCAGCTTGGGATTGGGTACCGGAGAGACCCAGTACTTC.

The rearrangement links TRBV9 to TRBJ1-6, with D tentatively TRBD1 (5 bases). CDR3 length: 15 amino acids. Germline V gives CDR1 SGDLS, CDR2 YYNGEE. The V end lost 0 bases, the J end lost 5 bases, and 9 bases lay between the germline ends. CDR3 protein: CASSVGGSNNSPLHF. The CDR3 DNA reads as TGTGCCAGCAGCGTAGGGGGCAGTAATAATTCACCCCTCCACTTT.

Regarding this clone: Other DNA sequences in this sample translate to the same CDR3. The chain couples TRBV27 to TRBJ1-2; 8 bases line up with TRBD1. This CDR3 has 13 residues. V shed 5 bases, J shed 5 bases, and the junction held 4 bases outside the gene matches. The germline gives CDR1 MNHEY, CDR2 SMNVEV (reference sequence). CDR3 nucleotides: TGTGCCAGCAGTCCCGGACAGGGATATGGCTACACCTTC. It codes for CASSPGQGYGYTF.

The rearrangement joins TRBV7-2 to TRBJ2-1; D is undetermined. The V end was cut by 3 bases, the J end by 2 bases, with 8 bases between. The germline CDR1 and CDR2 sequences are SGHTA and FQGNSA. The CDR3 is 14 amino acids. CDR3: CASSLAGPYNEQFF. The CDR3 DNA reads as TGTGCCAGCAGCTTGGCTGGACCCTACAATGAGCAGTTCTTC. The variable domain in full, completed from reference TRBV7-2 and TRBJ2-1, reads GAGVSQSPSNKVTEKGKDVELRCDPISGHTALYWYRQSLGQGLEFLIYFQGNSAPDKSGLPSDRFSAERTGGSVSTLTIQRTQQEDSAVYLCASSLAGPYNEQFFGPGTRLTVL.

The gene calls are TRBV27 and TRBJ1-2; D gene unclear. The CDR3 is 16 residues long. V was cut by 4 bases and J by 4 bases, with 19 bases left in between. Germline CDR1 MNHEY, CDR2 SMNVEV (reference sequence). The CDR3 is CASSSTSAGLSYGYTF. The CDR3 region has the DNA TGTGCCAGCAGTTCCACCTCTGCCGGACTTAGCTATGGCTACACCTTC.

This chain uses TRBV7-8 with TRBJ2-5; unclear D gene. CDR1 is SGHVS, CDR2 FQNEAQ, per germline. The CDR3 extends over 15 amino acids. V was cut by 5 bases and J by 2 bases, with 15 bases left in between. The CDR3 DNA reads TGTGCCAGCAGCGGAGAAGGCAGGCCTCAAGAGACCCAGTACTTC. It specifies CASSGEGRPQETQYF.

This clone has just a few counts. This sequence joins TRBV6-6 and TRBJ1-4; a possible D gene is TRBD1 (5 bases). V shed 8 bases and J shed 3 bases, with 10 bases lying between them. This CDR3 region has 13 residues. From germline, CDR1 is MNHNY and CDR2 SVGAGI (reference sequence). Here the CDR3 reads CASRGSANEKLFF. CDR3 in DNA: TGTGCCAGCCGGGGGAGTGCTAATGAAAAACTGTTTTTT.

The sample holds one count of this clone. V gene TRBV7-9 combines with J gene TRBJ2-1; D gene ambiguous. CDR1 is SEHNR and CDR2 is FQNEAQ in the germline V gene (reference sequence). The length of the CDR3 is 12 residues. The ends were cut back, 1 base at V and 10 bases at J, with 8 bases in the middle. The CDR3 is CASSLDVVEQFF. In nucleotides, the CDR3 is TGTGCCAGCAGCTTAGACGTCGTAGAGCAGTTCTTC.

The chain joins TRBV2 to TRBJ1-1, with D uncertain. Germline V lookup: CDR1 SNHLY, CDR2 FYNNEI. This CDR3 region has 13 residues. V dropped 6 bases and J dropped 1 base, with 9 bases sitting between them. The CDR3 DNA follows: TGTGCCAGCAGCTGGGATGGGAACACTGAAGCTTTCTTT. It is translated as CASSWDGNTEAFF.

The count of this clone is one. The rearrangement joins TRBV10-3 to TRBJ1-1, with D maybe TRBD1 (5 bases). Germline V gene lookup returns CDR1 ENHRY and CDR2 SYGVKD. The CDR3 sequence is 14 residues long. V lost 6 bases and J lost 1, with 12 bases in between. The CDR3 region has the DNA TGTGCCATCAGGGGGCCGCCCGGGAACACTGAAGCTTTCTTT. It yields the protein CAIRGPPGNTEAFF.

The chain links TRBV4-3 to TRBJ2-5; TRBD1 aligns across 7 bases. TRBJ2-7 explains the end of the DNA better; the J call may be wrong. The length of the CDR3 is 15 residues. The germline gives CDR1 LGHNA, CDR2 YSLEER. Written as DNA, the CDR3 is TGCGCCAGCAGCCAAGAAGAGACAGGGCACTACGAGCAGTACTTC. Translation gives CASSQEETGHYEQYF.